This record looks at one TCR beta chain sequence and its context. The antigen remains undetermined. TCRdb's table, derived via immunoSEQ multiplex PCR, lists solely in-frame clones and lacks some. The sample has some 10,000 clones; approximately 81% are singletons. The data are from a study of follicular helper T cells after annual influenza vaccination. Findings of the study overall: Plasmablast frequency change correlated with clonality change in ICOS+CD38+ cTfh. Most later recoveries of Day 7 ICOS+CD38+ clones were ICOS-CD38- cTfh.

The CDR3 is made up of 15 amino acids. After removal of 0 bases from V and 7 bases from J, the junction contained 9 bases not matched to a gene. The germline CDR1 and CDR2 sequences are SQVTM and ANQGSEA. The time point: 2015-2016 season, pre-vaccination. Subjects lived in the community and lacked influenza vaccine within the prior 6 months. Sorted cTfh were non-naive CD4+CXCR5+PD-1+, either ICOS+CD38+ or ICOS-CD38-. This clonotype was obtained from an adult who received the influenza vaccine. Sequences were derived from CXCR5+ CD38- circulating T follicular helper cells from blood, sampled on the day of influenza vaccination. The sample's subset: circulating Tfh, non-naive CD4+CXCR5+PD-1+ (ICOS+CD38+ or ICOS-CD38-). The chain is built from TRBV29-1 and TRBJ1-2; 9 positions match TRBD1. The CDR3, as DNA: TGCAGCGTTGAAGAGATACAGGGACAGGGCAGTGGCTACACCTTC. Residues: CSVEEIQGQGSGYTF. The full variable domain, with the rest looked up from reference TRBV29-1 and TRBJ1-2, is SAVISQKPSRDICQRGTSLTIQCQVDSQVTMMFWYRQQPGQSLTLIATANQGSEATYESGFVIDKFPISRPNLTFSTLTVSNMSPEDSSIYLCSVEEIQGQGSGYTFGSGTRLTVV.